The 5 T cell receptor beta chains reported below all come from one sample, sequenced in a study of Ad26.COV2.S vaccination and SARS-CoV-2 variants. Assay used: immunoSEQ multiplex PCR; TCRdb lists only in-frame clones, some missing. The repertoire holds hundreds of thousands of clones, around 90% seen once, with over 1.3% in the top ten. Described treatment: 19 received Ad26.COV2.S at low or high dose, single or two shots; roughly five received placebo; per-sample allocation not given. Collection of samples fell on day 63 after the first vaccine or placebo injection. This sample comprised peripheral blood, obtained in a trial of Ad26.COV2.S vaccine versus placebo. These TCRs come from a person aged 18-65 years who received the Ad26.COV2.S COVID-19 vaccine or a placebo.

The chain has TRBV13 and TRBJ2-7, with D maybe TRBD2 (5 bases). V lost 4 bases and J lost 3, with 13 bases in between. The CDR3 totals 14 residues. The germline CDR1 and CDR2 sequences are PRHDT and FYEKMQ (reference sequence). This CDR3 reads CASSSGTGGYEQYF. The CDR3 nucleotides read TGTGCCAGCAGCTCAGGTACCGGAGGCTACGAGCAGTACTTC.

The CDR3 region has the DNA TGTGCCAGCAGCCCCCGGGGGCCCCAAGAGACCCAGTACTTC. It is translated as CASSPRGPQETQYF. The chain carries TRBV7-9 and TRBJ2-5; D might be TRBD1 or TRBD2, each matching 6 bases. Per germline, CDR1 SEHNR and CDR2 FQNEAQ (reference sequence). The V gene lost 5 bases and the J gene lost 1 base, with 11 bases spanning the gap. The CDR3 contains 14 residues.

The V and J genes are TRBV6-6 and TRBJ1-6; no firm D call. The CDR3 has 14 residues. The germline V and J ends were trimmed by 2 bases and 9 bases, with 11 bases remaining between them. Germline-derived CDR1 and CDR2 are MNHNY and SVGAGI (reference sequence). The CDR3 DNA is TGTGCCAGCAGTTACGTAGGAGGGCTTTCACCCCTCCACTTT. It specifies CASSYVGGLSPLHF.

This clone appeared once. This rearrangement joins TRBV5-1 to TRBJ2-2, with D perhaps TRBD1 (5 bases). This CDR3 region has 15 residues. Trimming removed 1 base from V and 6 bases from J, with 13 bases in between. CDR1 SGHRS and CDR2 YFSETQ come from the germline V gene. The chain's CDR3 is CASSLSGAGPGELFF. The CDR3 DNA follows: TGCGCCAGCAGCTTGTCCGGCGCAGGGCCCGGGGAGCTGTTTTTT.

The rearrangement joins TRBV13 to TRBJ2-3; D is possibly TRBD1 or TRBD2 (5 bases each). Germline V lookup: CDR1 PRHDT, CDR2 FYEKMQ (reference sequence). The CDR3 consists of 13 residues. Trimming cost V 5 bases and J 4 bases, with 10 bases left between them. This CDR3 reads CASSPGPSDTQYF. CDR3 nucleotides: TGTGCCAGCAGCCCGGGACCGTCAGATACGCAGTATTTT.